These T cell receptor beta chains were read from a single sample in a study of control samples from healthy donors and cancer patients. Sequenced by immunoSEQ multiplex PCR; TCRdb stores in-frame clones only, minus some. The profile shows some 140,000 clones, 70% to 90% of them singletons. The sequenced material came from blood. These TCRs come from a woman in her twenties or thirties in good health. CDR3s include the opening cysteine and the closing phenylalanine or tryptophan. A D gene is named only where the DNA matches it firmly. Size tells how often a clone was seen (once, few, many) or the class of an expanded clone, and some rows leave it out.

d_gene,abundance,len,v_gene,j_gene,CDR3nt,CDR3aa
.,.,13,TRBV19,TRBJ2-5,TGTGCCAGTAGTCCCCTCGTGGGGGAGACCCAGTACTTC,CASSPLVGETQYF
TRBD2,.,16,TRBV24-1,TRBJ2-1,TGTGCCACCAGTGATTCTAGCGGGGGTATCTACAATGAGCAGTTCTTC,CATSDSSGGIYNEQFF
.,few,16,TRBV19,TRBJ1-6,TGTGCCAGTACCTTTTCGGCGGCCTCCTATAATTCACCCCTCCACTTT,CASTFSAASYNSPLHF
.,once,12,TRBV18,TRBJ2-1,TGTGCCAGCTCACCAACCGAACATGAGCAGTTCTTC,CASSPTEHEQFF
.,.,16,TRBV19,TRBJ1-2,TGTGCCAGTAGTAGGTCGGGAAACTGGGGGATCTATGGCTACACCTTC,CASSRSGNWGIYGYTF
.,.,17,TRBV4-2,TRBJ1-1,TGTGCCAGCAGCCAAGATTGGACTCCACGGGGGGGGACTGAAGCTTTCTTT,CASSQDWTPRGGTEAFF
.,.,18,TRBV21-1,TRBJ2-7,TGTGCCAGCAGCAAAGTCCGTCTAGTGACGGCGACCTTCTACGAGCAGTACTTC,CASSKVRLVTATFYEQYF
TRBD2,.,16,TRBV9,TRBJ2-3,TGTGCCAGCAGCACCCATAGCGGGGTCGCCACAGATACGCAGTATTTT,CASSTHSGVATDTQYF
.,.,16,TRBV5-5,TRBJ1-5,TGTGCCAGCAGCCTTGGCTTCCCGAGGCCCAATCAGCCCCAGCATTTT,CASSLGFPRPNQPQHF
.,.,13,TRBV19,TRBJ1-4,TGTGCCAGTAGTGGCGGACTAAGTGAAAAACTGTTTTTT,CASSGGLSEKLFF
.,.,13,TRBV5-4,TRBJ1-2,TGTGCCAGCAGCTTGGTGGATAACTATGGCTACACCTTC,CASSLVDNYGYTF
.,.,14,TRBV10-3,TRBJ1-1,TGTGCCATCAGTACTGACGGCGGAAAGACTGAAGCTTTCTTT,CAISTDGGKTEAFF
TRBD2,.,15,TRBV2,TRBJ2-3,TGTGCCAGCAGGGGGACTAGCGGTGCCACAGATACGCAGTATTTT,CASRGTSGATDTQYF
.,.,15,TRBV14,TRBJ2-2,TGTGCCAGCAGCCAATATGGGGGTCCTACCGGGGAGCTGTTTTTT,CASSQYGGPTGELFF
.,.,14,TRBV11-2,TRBJ2-1,TGTGCCAGCAGCTTCACCGGGACGGTGGATGAGCAGTTCTTC,CASSFTGTVDEQFF
.,.,14,TRBV28,TRBJ1-2,.,CASSSSGQVYGYTF
.,few,14,TRBV6-1,TRBJ2-2,TGTGCCAGCGGTGAGCGGGCGAACACCGGGGAGCTGTTTTTT,CASGERANTGELFF
TRBD2,.,14,TRBV7-6,TRBJ2-3,TGTGCCAGCAGCTTAGAAGCGGGAGGAGATACGCAGTATTTT,CASSLEAGGDTQYF
.,.,14,TRBV7-3,TRBJ2-3,TGTGCCAGCAGCTTAGGGCGGCCCACAGATACGCAGTATTTT,CASSLGRPTDTQYF
.,.,15,TRBV5-6,TRBJ1-3,TGTGCCAGCAGCTTGCTGACCGGTTCTGGAAACACCATATATTTT,CASSLLTGSGNTIYF
TRBD2,.,15,TRBV7-2,TRBJ2-7,TGTGCCAGCAGCTTAGGGCTAGCGGGGGCCTACGAGCAGTACTTC,CASSLGLAGAYEQYF
.,few,14,TRBV19,TRBJ2-1,TGTGCCAGTAGTTACTTGGGGTCCTACAATGAGCAGTTCTTC,CASSYLGSYNEQFF
.,.,14,TRBV5-1,TRBJ1-2,TGCGCCAGCAGCTTGGCGCCAGGGACCTATGGCTACACCTTC,CASSLAPGTYGYTF
TRBD1,.,16,TRBV5-1,TRBJ1-2,TGCGCCAGCAGCTTCTCCACGTGGACAGGGACGGGCGGCTACACCTTC,CASSFSTWTGTGGYTF
TRBD2,.,16,TRBV28,TRBJ2-1,TGTGCCAGCAGCAACCTAGCGGGAGGGTCCTACAATGAGCAGTTCTTC,CASSNLAGGSYNEQFF
TRBD1,once,16,TRBV6-5,TRBJ2-1,TGTGCCAGCAGTTACTCGGGGACAGGCTCTTACAATGAGCAGTTCTTC,CASSYSGTGSYNEQFF
.,.,17,TRBV24-1,TRBJ2-2,TGTGCCACCAGTGATCCCGGGGTAGCCCCCGACACCGGGGAGCTGTTTTTT,CATSDPGVAPDTGELFF
.,few,13,TRBV12-3/TRBV12-4,TRBJ2-7,TGTGCCAGCAGTTTTGGGGCCTCGGGCGAGCAGTACTTC,CASSFGASGEQYF
TRBD2,.,16,TRBV6-4,TRBJ2-2,TGTGCCAGCAGCCTAGAACTAGCGGCGAACACCGGGGAGCTGTTTTTT,CASSLELAANTGELFF